These 32 T cell receptor beta chains were sequenced from one sample in a study of read filtering for tumor transcriptome and immune sequencing (dated by TCRdb to 2018 to 2020). Sequencer: Illumina HiSeq 4000. TCR libraries were constructed from approximately 390 ng RNA using the Immunoverse kit, and molecular barcoded adaptors covering alpha/delta and beta/gamma chains were employed. TCRdb reanalyzed the raw reads on its own, using fastp at Q25 for trimming and MiXCR for clone calling, and kept in-frame beta chains. Each entry is one CDR3 protein sequence, shown with its most common DNA and genes. Recorded for this sample are about 50,000 distinct CDR3 sequences; roughly a fifth of them occurred a single time. The biggest ten clones account for 15% of the sample. Specimen: a population of CD138-negative cells sorted from bone marrow. Sample cell subset or site, as interpreted from the label and publication: bone marrow mononuclear cells depleted of CD138+ plasma/myeloma cells by negative magnetic selection. Every receptor here comes from a donor aged 40 or over with multiple myeloma.

A remark on this clonotype: Possible read error: a much larger clone is one base away. This chain links TRBV7-8 with TRBJ1-5; D gene unclear. CDR3 size: 14 residues. Germline V CDR1 and CDR2: SGHVS, FQNEAQ. With 0 bases removed from V and 6 bases from J, the gap between germline ends came to 9 bases. CDR3 region: CASSLAVETQPQHF. The CDR3 coding sequence is TGTGCCAGCAGCTTAGCGGTGGAAACTCAGCCCCAGCATTTT.

In its sample, this clonotype was seen a few times. The chain recombines TRBV29-1 with TRBJ2-3; D remains ambiguous. Germline V gives CDR1 SQVTM, CDR2 ANQGSEA. Trimming left V 2 bases short and J 4 bases short, with 16 bases between. This CDR3 contains 15 residues. The CDR3 region has the DNA TGCAGCGTTGAAAACCCGACGGTGGAGCCAGATACGCAGTATTTT. Encoded protein: CSVENPTVEPDTQYF.

This clonotype has at least ten counts. The gene calls are TRBV20-1 and TRBJ1-2, with 9 bases matching TRBD1. Germline-derived CDR1 and CDR2 are DFQATT and SNEGSKA (reference sequence). The length of the CDR3 is 15 residues. The V segment lost 2 bases and the J segment 3 bases; nucleotides outside the gene matches: 7. CDR3 sequence: CSARSLGQGDYGYTF. CDR3 DNA sequence: TGCAGTGCTAGATCCCTGGGACAGGGAGACTATGGCTACACCTTC.

This clonotype was seen only a few times. One end of the junction varies from germline; a read error may be responsible. The J gene is TRBJ1-1, the V gene TRBV6-2 or TRBV6-3; D may be TRBD1 (6 bases). CDR1 MNHEY and CDR2 SVGEGT come from the germline V gene. This CDR3 is built from 15 residues. The DNA of the CDR3 is TGTGCCAGCACTTACGGGGGTTCCAGGGGCGCAAAAGCTTTCTTT. Residues: CASTYGGSRGAKAFF.

This clonotype occurred many times. The V call is TRBV6-2 or TRBV6-3, the J call TRBJ2-5; TRBD2 aligns across 10 bases. The CDR3 loop spans 18 amino acids. The germline CDR1 and CDR2 sequences are MNHEY and SVGEGT. J gave up 3 bases and V 1 base, and 11 bases lay outside the gene matches. The CDR3 sequence: CASSYFAPSGSSEETQYF. In DNA, the CDR3 is TGTGCCAGCAGTTACTTCGCACCTAGCGGGAGTAGCGAAGAGACCCAGTACTTC.

Concerning this clonotype itself: A much larger clone lies one base from this, so it may be a read error. The chain carries TRBV5-1 and TRBJ1-1, with D tentatively TRBD1 (5 bases). The germline V gene encodes CDR1 SGHRS and CDR2 YFSETQ. The CDR3 has 14 amino acids. Trimming removed 7 bases at V and 4 bases at J, with 17 bases between. The CDR3 region has the DNA TGCGCCAGCGGGAGAGGGGACTTCAGCACTGAAGCTTTCTTT. This codes for CASGRGDFSTEAFF. Drawing the rest from reference TRBV5-1 and TRBJ1-1, the complete variable domain is KAGVTQTPRYLIKTRGQQVTLSCSPISGHRSVSWYQQTPGQGLQFLFEYFSETQRNKGNFPGRFSGRQFSNSRSEMNVSTLELGDSALYLCASGRGDFSTEAFFGQGTRLTVV.

This clonotype appeared many times. J is TRBJ2-7 and V is TRBV29-1; 8 bases are shared with TRBD1. Trimming at V came to 2 bases and at J to 5 bases, leaving 2 bases not matched to a gene. CDR1 and CDR2 (germline): SQVTM, ANQGSEA. The CDR3 loop spans 12 amino acids. The CDR3 reads CSVEQGADEQYF. The CDR3 DNA follows: TGCAGCGTTGAACAGGGGGCGGACGAGCAGTACTTC.

This clonotype was counted at least ten times. This chain links TRBV5-1 with TRBJ2-3; D uncertain. V lost 0 bases to trimming and J lost 1 base, with 9 bases between them. Per germline, CDR1 SGHRS and CDR2 YFSETQ. The CDR3 runs 15 residues. CDR3 loop: CASSLELAGTDTQYF. The CDR3 coding sequence is TGCGCCAGCAGCTTGGAGTTGGCGGGCACAGATACGCAGTATTTT. Full variable domain (missing parts from reference TRBV5-1 and TRBJ2-3): KAGVTQTPRYLIKTRGQQVTLSCSPISGHRSVSWYQQTPGQGLQFLFEYFSETQRNKGNFPGRFSGRQFSNSRSEMNVSTLELGDSALYLCASSLELAGTDTQYFGPGTRLTVL.

This clonotype showed up just a few times. V gene TRBV5-1 combines with J gene TRBJ1-1; 7 bases fit TRBD1. J gave up 5 bases and V 3 bases, and 13 bases lay outside the gene matches. The CDR3 extends over 16 amino acids. Per germline, CDR1 SGHRS and CDR2 YFSETQ. CDR3: CASSSRGDSTGTEAFF. The CDR3 DNA is TGCGCCAGCAGCTCCCGAGGGGACAGTACGGGAACTGAAGCTTTCTTT.

On this clonotype: Being one base from a much bigger clone, this may be a read error. V is TRBV7-8 and J is TRBJ2-1, with D possibly TRBD2 on 6 matching bases. Deletions cut 5 bases from V and 7 bases from J, with 18 bases between. The CDR3 spans 15 residues. Germline V gene sequence: CDR1 SGHVS, CDR2 FQNEAQ. This CDR3 is CASSPLAAGRNEQFF. CDR3 bases: TGTGCCAGCAGCCCTCTTGCGGCGGGAAGAAATGAGCAGTTCTTC.

This clonotype was seen ten or more times. This chain links TRBV29-1 with TRBJ2-1, with TRBD2 matching 8 bases. The germline V gene has CDR1 SQVTM and CDR2 ANQGSEA. The CDR3 contains 15 residues. V shed 4 bases, J shed 4 bases, and the junction held 9 bases outside the gene matches. The CDR3 sequence: CSVVRAGAGYNEQFF. Here the CDR3 DNA reads TGCAGCGTTGTCCGAGCGGGAGCAGGGTACAATGAGCAGTTCTTC.

This clonotype was picked up many times. The rearrangement joins TRBV6-5 to TRBJ2-5; possibly TRBD2 for D (7 bases). Trimming took off 6 bases at V and 5 bases at J, with 16 bases between the two ends. This CDR3 has 14 amino acids. Germline CDR1 reads MNHEY; CDR2 reads SVGAGI. CDR3 loop: CASRDYRGGETQYF. The CDR3 coding sequence is TGTGCCAGCAGGGATTATAGGGGGGGGGAGACCCAGTACTTC.

Regarding this clonotype: Mismatch with germline at one junction end may stem from a read error. V gene TRBV7-3 combines with J gene TRBJ2-1; 9 positions match TRBD2. The CDR3 spans 12 residues. CDR1 is SGHTA, CDR2 FQGTGA, per germline. CDR3 nucleotides: TGTGCCAGCAGCTTAGGGACTAGCAGTGAGCAGTTC. It yields the protein CASSLGTSSEQF.

The chain uses TRBV15 and TRBJ2-3; 8 positions match TRBD2. The germline V gene has CDR1 LNHNV and CDR2 YYDKDF (reference sequence). The CDR3 extends over 16 amino acids. Trimming at V came to 6 bases and at J to 3 bases, leaving 11 bases not matched to a gene. CDR3 loop: CATSTESGRMTDTQYF. The CDR3 DNA is TGTGCCACCAGTACCGAAAGCGGGAGAATGACAGATACGCAGTATTTT.

This clonotype was seen ten or more times. The chain is built from TRBV5-1 and TRBJ2-1; D possibly corresponds to TRBD2 (6 bases). Germline V gives CDR1 SGHRS, CDR2 YFSETQ. V was cut by 4 bases and J by 6 bases, with 17 bases left in between. The CDR3 runs 15 residues. CDR3 amino acids: CASSLTGGKVNEQFF. The DNA for the CDR3 is TGCGCCAGCAGCCTTACTGGCGGGAAGGTCAATGAGCAGTTCTTC.

This clonotype was seen at least ten times. The CDR3 DNA is TGTGCCAGCACACACGGGGGCAGCTCCTACAATGAGCAGTTCTTC. Its protein is CASTHGGSSYNEQFF. The chain couples TRBV28 to TRBJ2-1; the D call may be TRBD1 or TRBD2 (6 bases each). The CDR3 is 15 residues long. Trimming stripped 7 bases from V and 0 bases from J, with 13 bases between. In germline, CDR1 is MDHEN, CDR2 SYDVKM.

With regard to this clonotype: A much larger clone lies a single base off, so this may be a read error. The chain recombines TRBV5-1 with TRBJ1-5; no clear D. The V gene's germline CDR1 is SGHRS and CDR2 YFSETQ. The CDR3 covers 14 residues. Written as DNA, the CDR3 is TGCGCCAGCAGCTTGGTGGGAGCAGATCAGCCCCGGCATTTT. This sequence encodes CASSLVGADQPRHF.

This clonotype was seen repeatedly, ten times or more. This sequence joins TRBV29-1 and TRBJ1-1; possibly TRBD1 for D (5 bases). Trimming cost V 4 bases and J 4 bases, with 13 bases left between them. The CDR3 has 13 residues. Germline CDR1 is SQVTM and CDR2 is ANQGSEA. CDR3 coding DNA: TGCAGCGTTGCGTCCATGGGGGGCACTGAAGCTTTCTTT. This gives the protein CSVASMGGTEAFF.

Ten or more counts support this clonotype. The J gene is TRBJ1-5, the V gene TRBV15; D is unclear. Germline CDR1 and CDR2: LNHNV and YYDKDF (reference sequence). The CDR3 covers 16 residues. V lost 0 bases and J lost 1, with 10 bases in between. CDR3 region: CATSRDRPGSNQPQHF. For the CDR3, the DNA is TGTGCCACCAGCAGAGACAGGCCGGGCAGCAATCAGCCCCAGCATTTT.

This clonotype occurred many times. The chain uses TRBV7-3 and TRBJ2-1, with 8 bases that match TRBD2. This CDR3 spans 14 amino acids. Germline V gene data show CDR1 as SGHTA and CDR2 as FQGTGA. V dropped 5 bases and J dropped 4; count of bases not matched to a gene: 4. The CDR3 sequence: CASSGGRRYNEQFF. As DNA, the CDR3 is TGTGCCAGCAGCGGCGGGAGGCGATACAATGAGCAGTTCTTC.

This clonotype was counted many times. V is TRBV28 and J is TRBJ2-2; TRBD2 aligns across 11 bases. Germline loops: CDR1 MDHEN, CDR2 SYDVKM. Trimming removed 5 bases from V and 2 bases from J; junction bases left unmatched: 7. CDR3 length: 17 residues. The CDR3 region is CASSVRTSGRNTGELFF. CDR3 coding DNA: TGTGCCAGCAGTGTAAGGACTAGCGGGCGTAACACCGGGGAGCTGTTTTTT.

This clonotype was counted many times. This chain joins TRBV2 and TRBJ2-2, with D perhaps given as TRBD1 or TRBD2 (6 bases each). CDR3 size: 18 residues. The germline CDR1 and CDR2 sequences are SNHLY and FYNNEI. V lost 4 bases and J lost 2, with 20 bases in between. The CDR3 DNA is TGTGCCAGCAGTGGGGGGGCGCGGGTTTTGGTAAACACCGGGGAGCTGTTTTTT. It codes for CASSGGARVLVNTGELFF.

As for this clonotype: A much larger clone lies a single base off, so this may be a read error. The chain uses TRBV29-1 and TRBJ1-2; D is undetermined. Germline V CDR1 and CDR2: SQVTM, ANQGSEA. The CDR3 is 14 residues long. The V end was cut by 7 bases, the J end by 4 bases, with 19 bases between. CDR3 amino acids: CSASRASGGYGYTF. The CDR3 DNA sequence: TGCAGCGCCTCACGGGCATCAGGAGGCTATGGCTACACCTTC.

To note about this clonotype: Possible read error: a much larger clone is one base away. The CDR3 sequence: CASSPGSYGSYEQYF. CDR3 nucleotides: TGCGCCAGCAGCCCGGGCAGTTATGGGTCATACGAGCAGTACTTC. The rearrangement links TRBV5-1 to TRBJ2-7; D unclear. With 4 bases removed from V and 4 bases from J, the gap between germline ends came to 18 bases. Germline V gene lookup returns CDR1 SGHRS and CDR2 YFSETQ. The CDR3 has 15 residues.

This clonotype was recorded a few times. The rearrangement joins TRBV24-1 to TRBJ2-1; D is ambiguous. Germline CDR1 is KGHDR and CDR2 is SFDVKD. V was shortened by 5 bases and J by 6 bases, with 19 bases between the two germline ends. This CDR3 comprises 16 residues. CDR3 protein: CATSGSRMDGRNEQFF. The CDR3 nucleotides read TGTGCCACCAGTGGTTCTCGTATGGACGGACGCAATGAGCAGTTCTTC.

This chain uses TRBV6-1 with TRBJ2-3; 7 bases agree with TRBD1. Unmatched junction bases numbered 11, after V lost 6 bases and J lost 2 bases. The CDR3 spans 16 residues. The V gene's germline CDR1 is MNHNS and CDR2 SASEGT. The chain's CDR3 is CASSVNRGINTDTQYF. The CDR3, as DNA: TGTGCCAGCAGCGTTAACAGGGGAATTAACACAGATACGCAGTATTTT.

This clonotype was seen repeatedly, ten times or more. The chain joins TRBV6-2 or TRBV6-3 to TRBJ1-2; D remains unclear. V gave up 7 bases and J gave up 2 bases, with 14 bases separating them. Germline V gene sequence: CDR1 MNHEY, CDR2 SVGEGT. The CDR3 sequence is 14 residues long. CDR3 protein: CASTQQNWNYGYTF. CDR3 bases: TGTGCCAGCACCCAGCAGAATTGGAACTATGGCTACACCTTC.

Remarks on this clonotype: Being one base from a much bigger clone, this may be a read error. V usage is TRBV6-5 and J usage is TRBJ1-1, with D unclear. The germline V gene has CDR1 MNHEY and CDR2 SVGAGI. The CDR3 length is 14 residues. CDR3 nucleotide sequence: TGTGCCAGCAGTAGTTTGATGCGGAACACTAAAGCTTTCTTT. Its protein product is CASSSLMRNTKAFF.

Notes on this clonotype: The missing conserved phenylalanine or tryptophan at the end of this CDR3 makes a read error likely. The chain is built from TRBV7-8 and TRBJ2-6; D is unclear. This CDR3 is 14 amino acids long. Looked up from germline, CDR1 is SGHVS and CDR2 is FQNEAQ. V gave up 5 bases and J gave up 0 bases, with 5 bases separating them. CDR3 in DNA: TGTGCCAGCAGCACCCGCTCTGGGGCCAACGTCCTGACTCTC. It translates to CASSTRSGANVLTL.

This clonotype was counted at least ten times. The J gene is TRBJ2-3, the V gene TRBV7-6; a weak D match, TRBD2 (7 bases). With 7 bases removed from V and 3 bases from J, the gap between germline ends came to 17 bases. From germline, CDR1 is SGHVS and CDR2 FNYEAQ. The CDR3 contains 15 residues. CDR3 sequence: CASTEGGVGTDTQYF. CDR3 DNA sequence: TGTGCCAGCACCGAGGGGGGGGTTGGGACAGATACGCAGTATTTT.

This clonotype has a count of ten or more. This chain joins TRBV4-1 and TRBJ2-7; 9 bases agree with TRBD2. Germline V gene data show CDR1 as MGHRA and CDR2 as YSYEKL. Trimming took 0 bases from V and 7 from J; bases not matched to a gene: 10. The CDR3 is 16 amino acids. DNA for the CDR3: TGCGCCAGCAGCCAAGACGGCCGCGGGAGGGCGTGGGAGCAGTACTTC. It yields the protein CASSQDGRGRAWEQYF.

Many counts were recorded for this clonotype. V gene TRBV29-1 combines with J gene TRBJ2-5, with TRBD2 as a possible D gene (6 bases). V lost 7 bases and J 5 bases, leaving 17 bases between the germline ends. This CDR3 region has 13 residues. Germline values: CDR1 SQVTM, CDR2 ANQGSEA. The DNA of the CDR3 is TGCAGCGCTTCAAGGAGGGAAGGGGAGACCCAGTACTTC. Its translation is CSASRREGETQYF.